What follows describes a single T cell receptor beta chain. The sample comes from a study of cytomegalovirus exposure and HLA in healthy donors. Primers included in the PCR were 60 Vbeta and 13 Jbeta primers. Data came from immunoSEQ multiplex PCR; TCRdb stores just in-frame clones and leaves some out. The sample has 95,000 to 150,000 clones, approximately 17% seen once. The CDR3 covers 16 residues. CDR1 and CDR2 from the germline V gene are LNHDA and SQIVND (reference sequence). Trimming took off 3 bases at V and 5 bases at J, with 17 bases between the two ends. The sequence came from a female donor in good health and CMV-seropositive. The chain uses TRBV19 and TRBJ2-1, with D perhaps TRBD2 (6 bases). The specimen was PBMCs. DNA of the CDR3: TGTGCCAGTAGTATTGGAAGGGACTTCAATCACAATGAGCAGTTCTTC. Encoded protein: CASSIGRDFNHNEQFF.